This T cell receptor beta chain was found in a study of cytomegalovirus exposure and HLA in healthy donors. General study findings and limits: Cytomegalovirus-associated TCR beta chains were listed, numbering over 150. Beyond CMV serostatus, there was no information to go on about immune exposure. About 87% or about 30% of the time was how often most TCR beta V segments were productive, according to an earlier analysis.

Use of 60 Vbeta and 13 Jbeta primers characterized the PCR. Some clones are missing from TCRdb's copy, which holds only in-frame ones; the method was immunoSEQ multiplex PCR. Of 50,000 or so clones in the sample, over 60% were seen once. This clone came up once. Antigen unknown. Sequenced sample: PBMCs. The sequence was obtained from a woman between 40 and 55 years old in good health and CMV-seropositive.

The CDR3 nucleotides read TGCGCCAGCAGTGAGCGCGCCTACGAGCAGTACTTC. Its protein product is CASSERAYEQYF. The chain joins TRBV10-2 to TRBJ2-7; D not resolved. The CDR3 loop spans 12 amino acids. The V and J ends lost 2 bases and 2 bases respectively, with 4 bases between them. Germline CDR1 is WSHSY and CDR2 is SAAADI.